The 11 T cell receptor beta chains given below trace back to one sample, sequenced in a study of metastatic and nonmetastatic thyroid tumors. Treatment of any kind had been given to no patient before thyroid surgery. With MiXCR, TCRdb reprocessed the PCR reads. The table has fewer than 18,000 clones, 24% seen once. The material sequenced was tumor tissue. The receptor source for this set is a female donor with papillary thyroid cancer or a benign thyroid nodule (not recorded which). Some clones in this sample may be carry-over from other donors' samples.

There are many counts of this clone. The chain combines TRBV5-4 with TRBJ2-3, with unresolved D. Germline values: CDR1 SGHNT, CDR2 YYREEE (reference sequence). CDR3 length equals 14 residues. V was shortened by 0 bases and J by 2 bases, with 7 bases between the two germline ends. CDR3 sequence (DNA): TGTGCCAGCAGCTTGGATGGGATCACAGATACGCAGTATTTT. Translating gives CASSLDGITDTQYF.

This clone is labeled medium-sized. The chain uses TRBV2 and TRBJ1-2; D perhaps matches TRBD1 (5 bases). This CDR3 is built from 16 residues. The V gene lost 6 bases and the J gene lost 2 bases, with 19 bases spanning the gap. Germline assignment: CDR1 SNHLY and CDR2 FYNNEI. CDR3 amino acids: CASSRSGGFGNYGYTF. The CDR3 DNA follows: TGTGCCAGCAGCCGTTCCGGGGGGTTCGGGAACTATGGCTACACCTTC.

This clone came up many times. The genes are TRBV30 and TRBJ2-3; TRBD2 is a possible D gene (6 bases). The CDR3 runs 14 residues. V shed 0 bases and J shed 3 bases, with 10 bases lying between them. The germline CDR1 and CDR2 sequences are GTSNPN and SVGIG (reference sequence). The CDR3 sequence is CAWSVDGRTDTQYF. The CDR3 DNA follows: TGTGCCTGGAGTGTAGACGGGAGAACAGATACGCAGTATTTT.

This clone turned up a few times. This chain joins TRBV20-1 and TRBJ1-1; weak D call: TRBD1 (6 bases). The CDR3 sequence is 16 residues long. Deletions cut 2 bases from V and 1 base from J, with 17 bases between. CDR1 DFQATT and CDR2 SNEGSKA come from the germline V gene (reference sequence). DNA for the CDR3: TGCAGTGCTAGACCACCCGAGGGACATAGGAACACTGAAGCTTTCTTT. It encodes CSARPPEGHRNTEAFF.

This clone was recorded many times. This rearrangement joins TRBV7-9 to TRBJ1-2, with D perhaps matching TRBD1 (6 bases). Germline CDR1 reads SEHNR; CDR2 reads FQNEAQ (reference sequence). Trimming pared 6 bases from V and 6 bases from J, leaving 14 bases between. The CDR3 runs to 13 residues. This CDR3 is CASRPTGMDGYTF. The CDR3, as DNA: TGTGCCAGCAGACCTACAGGGATGGATGGCTACACCTTC.

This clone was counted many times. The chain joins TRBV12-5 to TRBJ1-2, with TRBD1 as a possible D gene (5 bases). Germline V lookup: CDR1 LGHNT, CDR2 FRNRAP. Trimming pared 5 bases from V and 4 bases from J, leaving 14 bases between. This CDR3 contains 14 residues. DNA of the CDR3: TGTGCTAGTGGTGCCTCCGGGGGATCCTATGGCTACACCTTC. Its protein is CASGASGGSYGYTF.

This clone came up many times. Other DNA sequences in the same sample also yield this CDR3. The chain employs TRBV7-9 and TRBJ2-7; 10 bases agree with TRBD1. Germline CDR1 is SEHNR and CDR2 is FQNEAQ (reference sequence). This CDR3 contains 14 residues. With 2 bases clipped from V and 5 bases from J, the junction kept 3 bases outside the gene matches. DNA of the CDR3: TGTGCCAGCAGCTTATCCGGGACAGGGGACGAGCAGTACTTC. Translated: CASSLSGTGDEQYF.

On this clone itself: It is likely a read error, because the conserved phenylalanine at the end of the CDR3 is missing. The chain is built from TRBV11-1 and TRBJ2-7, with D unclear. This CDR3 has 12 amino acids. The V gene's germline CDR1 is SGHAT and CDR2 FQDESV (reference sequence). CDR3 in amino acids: CAISLDEYEQYS. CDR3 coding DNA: TGTGCCATCAGCTTAGATGAGTACGAGCAGTACTCC.

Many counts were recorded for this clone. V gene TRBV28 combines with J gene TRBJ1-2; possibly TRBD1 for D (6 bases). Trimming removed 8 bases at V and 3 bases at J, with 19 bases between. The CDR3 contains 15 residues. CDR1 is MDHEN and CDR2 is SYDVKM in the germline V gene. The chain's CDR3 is CASGLTGGLYYGYTF. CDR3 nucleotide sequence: TGTGCCAGCGGCCTGACAGGTGGTCTTTACTATGGCTACACCTTC.

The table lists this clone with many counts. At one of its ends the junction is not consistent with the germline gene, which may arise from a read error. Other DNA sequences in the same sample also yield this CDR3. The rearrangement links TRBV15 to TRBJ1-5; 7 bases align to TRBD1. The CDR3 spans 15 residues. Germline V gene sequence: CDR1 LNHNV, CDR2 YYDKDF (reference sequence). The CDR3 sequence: CATSRDSHSSQPQHF. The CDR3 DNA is TGTGCCACCAGCCGGGACAGCCATAGCAGTCAGCCCCAGCATTTT.

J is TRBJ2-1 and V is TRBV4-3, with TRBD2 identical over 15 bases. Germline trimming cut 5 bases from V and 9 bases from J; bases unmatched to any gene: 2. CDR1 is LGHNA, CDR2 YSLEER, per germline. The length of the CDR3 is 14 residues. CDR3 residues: CASSGTSGGSEQFF. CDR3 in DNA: TGCGCCAGCAGCGGGACTAGCGGGGGGAGTGAGCAGTTCTTC.